This TCR beta chain was sequenced in a study of T cells expressing NK-cell markers. Study information: Out of eight donors sequenced, seven tested HCMV-seropositive and the remaining one seronegative.

Study-wide results and limits: HCMV specificity of expanded NKG2C+ T cell clones remained unclear.

CDR1 SQVTM and CDR2 ANQGSEA come from the germline V gene. CDR3 length equals 13 residues. 5'RACE template switching built TCR beta cDNA with unique molecular identifiers. With the 5' RACE reads reprocessed, TCRdb shows one record per CDR3 protein and no DNA. The table lists over 120,000 distinct CDR3 sequences. With respect to this clonotype: Its antigen is not identified.

Material: blood T cells: a sorted CD56 or NKG2C T cell subset, CD4+ or CD8+ T cells, or bulk PBMC T cells (not recorded which). The genes are TRBV29-1 and TRBJ1-1; no DNA is available, so the TRBD1 call from TCRdb remains unchecked. This TCR came from a young man in good health. CDR3 amino acids: CSVPDRMNTEAFF.